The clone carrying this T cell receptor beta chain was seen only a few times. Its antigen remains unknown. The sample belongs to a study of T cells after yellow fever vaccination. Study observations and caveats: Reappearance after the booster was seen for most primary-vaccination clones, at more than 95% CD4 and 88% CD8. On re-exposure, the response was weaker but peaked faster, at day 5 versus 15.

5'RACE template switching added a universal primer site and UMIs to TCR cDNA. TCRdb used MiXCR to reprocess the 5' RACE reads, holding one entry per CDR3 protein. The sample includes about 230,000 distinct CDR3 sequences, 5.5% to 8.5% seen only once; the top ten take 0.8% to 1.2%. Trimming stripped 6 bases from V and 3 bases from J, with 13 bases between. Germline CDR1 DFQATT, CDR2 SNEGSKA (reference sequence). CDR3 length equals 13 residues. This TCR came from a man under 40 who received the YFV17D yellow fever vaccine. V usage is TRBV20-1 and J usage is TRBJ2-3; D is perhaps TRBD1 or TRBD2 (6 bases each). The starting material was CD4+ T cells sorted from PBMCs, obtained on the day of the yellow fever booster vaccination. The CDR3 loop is CSADWGATDTQYF. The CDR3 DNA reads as TGCAGTGCCGACTGGGGGGCGACAGATACGCAGTATTTT.